The 11 T cell receptor beta chains in this list originate from one sample, sequenced in a study of blood T cell repertoires in COVID-19. Repertoires were generated with immunoSEQ multiplex PCR, while TCRdb's copy carries only in-frame clones and drops some. The sample consists of some 200,000 clones, around 86% of them appearing once. The specimen was PBMCs or T cells enriched from blood (not recorded which). These receptors were collected from a young man in a cohort exposed to, infected with or recovered from COVID-19 (not recorded which).

This chain links TRBV5-1 with TRBJ1-1, with D unresolved. V lost 4 bases and J 2 bases, leaving 15 bases between the germline ends. CDR1 and CDR2 from the germline V gene are SGHRS and YFSETQ. This CDR3 is built from 15 residues. The CDR3 DNA reads TGCGCCAGCAGCCCGCGGAGGGCGACTAACACTGAAGCTTTCTTT. This translates into CASSPRRATNTEAFF.

The chain employs TRBV13 and TRBJ1-2; 10 bases fit TRBD1. The V and J ends lost 5 bases and 2 bases, in that order; junction bases with no gene match: 5. This CDR3 has 15 amino acids. CDR1 and CDR2 from the germline V gene are PRHDT and FYEKMQ (reference sequence). The chain's CDR3 is CASSAGQGRNYGYTF. In nucleotides, the CDR3 is TGTGCCAGCAGCGCGGGACAGGGGAGGAACTATGGCTACACCTTC.

The chain recombines TRBV28 with TRBJ2-1; D is perhaps TRBD1 (6 bases). V shed 1 base and J shed 8 bases, with 12 bases lying between them. Germline CDR1 MDHEN, CDR2 SYDVKM. The CDR3 totals 14 residues. In DNA form, the CDR3 reads TGTGCCAGCAGTTTATATGGGGGCCTTCATGAGCAGTTCTTC. It codes for CASSLYGGLHEQFF.

J is TRBJ1-2 and V is TRBV28, with 7 bases identical to TRBD1. The CDR3 is 16 residues long. V was clipped by 1 base and J by 8 bases; unmatched bases: 13. Germline V gene data show CDR1 as MDHEN and CDR2 as SYDVKM. CDR3 DNA sequence: TGTGCCAGCAGTTTATATAGGGGGTACGACAGGGAAGGCTACACCTTC. This sequence encodes CASSLYRGYDREGYTF.

The chain has TRBV11-2 and TRBJ2-1; 8 bases match TRBD2. J lost 12 bases, V lost 5 bases, and 18 bases had no gene match. From germline, CDR1 is SGHAT and CDR2 FQNNGV. The CDR3 spans 16 residues. The CDR3 DNA reads as TGTGCCAGCAGCGCAGACCGCATTCTAGCGGGCGGGTTGCAGTTCTTC. Its protein product is CASSADRILAGGLQFF.

The chain joins TRBV11-2 to TRBJ2-7, with TRBD1 identical over 9 bases. Germline loops: CDR1 SGHAT, CDR2 FQNNGV. The CDR3 is 14 amino acids. Trimming at V came to 7 bases and at J to 3 bases, leaving 7 bases not matched to a gene. CDR3 loop: CASTRDRAVYEQYF. The CDR3 region has the DNA TGTGCCAGCACCCGGGACAGGGCCGTCTACGAGCAGTACTTC.

The chain uses TRBV9 and TRBJ2-1; possibly TRBD2 for D (7 bases). Trimming left V 3 bases short and J 4 bases short, with 14 bases between. This CDR3 has 15 amino acids. Germline CDR1 is SGDLS and CDR2 is YYNGEE. The CDR3 spells CASSGNREGYNEQFF. The CDR3 coding sequence is TGTGCCAGCAGCGGGAACAGGGAGGGATACAATGAGCAGTTCTTC.

The chain has TRBV15 and TRBJ2-7, with 7 bases identical to TRBD1. Looked up from germline, CDR1 is LNHNV and CDR2 is YYDKDF (reference sequence). V was clipped by 1 base and J by 7 bases; unmatched bases: 16. The length of the CDR3 is 17 residues. DNA for the CDR3: TGTGCCACCAGCAGAGTAGTCGGGACAGCCGCTGGGTGGGAGCAGTACTTC. Amino acid sequence: CATSRVVGTAAGWEQYF.

The chain employs TRBV6-4 and TRBJ2-3, with 10 nucleotides matching TRBD1. This CDR3 has 14 residues. Germline V lookup: CDR1 MRHNA, CDR2 SNTAGT. V lost 4 bases and J lost 2; bases outside the gene matches: 0. CDR3 sequence (DNA): TGTGCCAGCAGTGGACAGGGGGCCACAGATACGCAGTATTTT. This gives the protein CASSGQGATDTQYF.

V usage is TRBV25-1 and J usage is TRBJ1-1; maybe TRBD1 (5 bases). In germline, CDR1 is MGHDK, CDR2 SYGVNS. There are 15 residues in the CDR3. With 7 bases removed from V and 4 bases from J, the gap between germline ends came to 19 bases. CDR3 DNA: TGTGCCAGCACTCAGACGGGGGTTATTGGCACTGAAGCTTTCTTT. Amino acids: CASTQTGVIGTEAFF.

The chain joins TRBV21-1 to TRBJ1-2; TRBD1, as called in the table, went unchecked against the DNA. TRBV21-1 is classified as a pseudogene. The length of the CDR3 is 15 residues. As DNA, the CDR3 is TGTGCCAGCAGCAAAACAGGCAGGGGGCTCTATGGCTACACCTTC. Its protein is CASSKTGRGLYGYTF.